The 18 T cell receptor beta chains below all came from one sample that was sequenced in a study of regulatory T cells in long-lasting Graves disease. Time point in this sample: newly diagnosed GD, antithyroid drugs for less than 3 months. RNA extracted from PBMCs served as the sequencing template. CDR3-region Arm-PCR and iRepertoire HTBI primers produced the TCR beta libraries. TCRdb analysed the multiplex PCR reads with MiXCR anew, one entry per CDR3 protein. The sample has a few hundred thousand distinct CDR3 sequences; around 17% are singletons. The sample was also linked to a second study, of T cells in Graves' hyperthyroidism and ophthalmopathy.

The specimen comprised peripheral blood mononuclear cells (PBMCs), sampled at new diagnosis, from a patient treated with antithyroid drugs. Receptors originate from a man aged 35-49 years with Graves disease.

This sequence joins TRBV28 and TRBJ2-2, with TRBD2 identical over 9 bases. Germline V lookup: CDR1 MDHEN, CDR2 SYDVKM. The junction had 5 bases not matched to a gene; V was cut back by 3 bases and J by 6 bases. This CDR3 contains 15 residues. The CDR3 loop reads CASSLLAGSSGELFF. The CDR3 DNA reads as TGTGCCAGCAGTTTGCTAGCGGGGAGTTCCGGGGAGCTGTTTTTT.

This clonotype was found many times. The chain recombines TRBV5-1 with TRBJ2-7; TRBD1 matches at 9 bases. This CDR3 contains 15 residues. Germline V gene data show CDR1 as SGHRS and CDR2 as YFSETQ. The J segment lost 3 bases and the V segment lost 4 bases, leaving 8 bases of the junction unmatched. For the CDR3, the DNA is TGCGCCAGCAGCCTCAGGACAGGGGAATACTACGAGCAGTACTTC. It specifies CASSLRTGEYYEQYF.

This clonotype was counted ten times or more. The CDR3 bases are TGTGCCACCTCCTGGGGACTTTATAGCAATCAGCCCCAGCATTTT. Amino acid sequence: CATSWGLYSNQPQHF. The chain uses TRBV19 and TRBJ1-5; D possibly corresponds to TRBD1 (5 bases). Germline CDR1 LNHDA, CDR2 SQIVND (reference sequence). V shed 10 bases and J shed 0 bases, with 16 bases lying between them. The CDR3 extends over 15 amino acids.

This clonotype was seen a few times. The chain joins TRBV29-1 to TRBJ2-1; TRBD1 might be the D (5 bases). In germline, CDR1 is SQVTM, CDR2 ANQGSEA. The germline V and J ends were trimmed by 3 bases and 6 bases, with 18 bases remaining between them. The CDR3 has 15 amino acids. CDR3 sequence reads: CSVEWKGRLTNEQFF. The DNA of the CDR3 is TGCAGCGTTGAGTGGAAGGGGCGCCTGACCAATGAGCAGTTCTTC.

The chain links TRBV20-1 to TRBJ2-1; TRBD2 might be the D (5 bases). The ends were cut back, 0 bases at V and 6 bases at J, with 6 bases in the middle. CDR1 and CDR2 (germline): DFQATT, SNEGSKA (reference sequence). The CDR3 is made up of 12 amino acids. The CDR3 bases are TGCAGTGCTAGAGAAACTAGCAATGAGCAGTTCTTC. It encodes CSARETSNEQFF.

This clonotype was detected a few times. V gene TRBV5-8 combines with J gene TRBJ2-2; the match to TRBD2 covers 10 bases. The CDR3 is 15 amino acids. Trimming at V came to 2 bases and at J to 3 bases, leaving 1 base not matched to a gene. In germline, CDR1 is SGHTS, CDR2 YDEGEE. The CDR3 reads CASSFLAGDTGELFF. For the CDR3, the DNA is TGTGCCAGCAGCTTCCTAGCGGGGGACACCGGGGAGCTGTTTTTT.

This clonotype came up a few times. The rearrangement links TRBV19 to TRBJ1-2; TRBD1 matches 12 bases. This CDR3 contains 18 residues. With 3 bases clipped from V and 6 bases from J, the junction kept 14 bases outside the gene matches. Germline V gene lookup returns CDR1 LNHDA and CDR2 SQIVND (reference sequence). CDR3 in amino acids: CASSIIGDRGPRADGYTF. In DNA form, the CDR3 reads TGTGCCAGTAGTATCATAGGGGACAGGGGGCCCCGAGCGGATGGCTACACCTTC. The entire variable domain, with the rest obtained from reference TRBV19 and TRBJ1-2, is as follows: DGGITQSPKYLFRKEGQNVTLSCEQNLNHDAMYWYRQDPGQGLRLIYYSQIVNDFQKGDIAEGYSVSREKKESFPLTVTSAQKNPTAFYLCASSIIGDRGPRADGYTFGSGTRLTVV.

The V gene is TRBV18, the J gene TRBJ1-2; 7 nucleotides agree with TRBD1. Germline loops: CDR1 KGHSH, CDR2 LQKENI. The ends lost 6 bases at V and 2 bases at J; junction bases unmatched: 6. The CDR3 consists of 14 residues. This chain's CDR3 is CASSDRDINYGYTF. DNA of the CDR3: TGTGCCAGCTCCGACAGGGACATCAACTATGGCTACACCTTC. The variable domain in full, completed from reference TRBV18 and TRBJ1-2, reads NAGVMQNPRHLVRRRGQEARLRCSPMKGHSHVYWYRQLPEEGLKFMVYLQKENIIDESGMPKERFSAEFPKEGPSILRIQQVVRGDSAAYFCASSDRDINYGYTFGSGTRLTVV.

This clonotype was detected many times. CDR3 DNA: TGCGCCAGCAGCTTGGGGACAGGATCTAACTATGGCTACACCTTC. As protein: CASSLGTGSNYGYTF. The rearrangement uses TRBV5-1 and TRBJ1-2; TRBD1 matches at 7 bases. CDR3 length: 15 amino acids. From germline, CDR1 is SGHRS and CDR2 YFSETQ. V dropped 0 bases and J dropped 0; count of bases not matched to a gene: 2.

On this clonotype: A much larger clone differs from this one at a single base, so this may be a read error. No conserved phenylalanine or tryptophan ends this CDR3, so it is likely a read error. This sequence joins TRBV2 and TRBJ1-2; D not resolved. Trimming left V 0 bases short and J 4 bases short, with 9 bases between. Germline CDR1 reads SNHLY; CDR2 reads FYNNEI. The length of the CDR3 is 14 residues. This chain's CDR3 is CASSEAPEVYGYTL. The CDR3 nucleotides are TGTGCCAGCAGTGAAGCCCCGGAGGTCTATGGCTACACCCTC.

The V call is TRBV19, the J call TRBJ1-1, with a possible D match to TRBD1 (5 bases). The CDR3 contains 17 residues. Per the germline V gene, CDR1 is LNHDA and CDR2 is SQIVND (reference sequence). Trimming took off 2 bases at V and 1 base at J, with 17 bases between the two ends. As DNA, the CDR3 is TGTGCCAGTAGTATAAATAGCGACAGCCCTAAGAACACTGAAGCTTTCTTT. As protein: CASSINSDSPKNTEAFF. Full variable domain (rest looked up from reference TRBV19 and TRBJ1-1): DGGITQSPKYLFRKEGQNVTLSCEQNLNHDAMYWYRQDPGQGLRLIYYSQIVNDFQKGDIAEGYSVSREKKESFPLTVTSAQKNPTAFYLCASSINSDSPKNTEAFFGQGTRLTVV.

The chain employs TRBV6-1 and TRBJ2-7, with D possibly TRBD1 on 6 matching bases. V was shortened by 10 bases and J by 0 bases, with 13 bases between the two germline ends. Germline CDR1 MNHNS, CDR2 SASEGT. This CDR3 comprises 13 residues. CDR3 DNA sequence: TGTGCCACTACAGGGCTCAGCTCCTACGAGCAGTACTTC. Translated: CATTGLSSYEQYF.

The chain uses TRBV4-2 and TRBJ2-3; the D is unclear. The CDR3 spans 14 residues. Germline V CDR1 and CDR2: LGHNA, YNFKEQ. V was clipped by 2 bases and J by 2 bases, with 8 bases between them. The CDR3 here is CASSQQFDTDTQYF. The CDR3 nucleotides are TGTGCCAGCAGCCAACAATTCGACACAGATACGCAGTATTTT.

This clonotype has at least ten counts. The gene calls are TRBV2 and TRBJ2-3; possibly TRBD1 for D (5 bases). V was shortened by 3 bases and J by 2 bases, with 18 bases between the two germline ends. From germline, CDR1 is SNHLY and CDR2 FYNNEI. This CDR3 has 17 residues. CDR3 residues: CASSDWGGGPLTDTQYF. DNA for the CDR3: TGTGCCAGCAGTGATTGGGGCGGTGGCCCTCTCACAGATACGCAGTATTTT.

This clonotype was counted between two and nine times. The genes are TRBV20-1 and TRBJ1-1; D might be TRBD1 (6 bases). The germline gives CDR1 DFQATT, CDR2 SNEGSKA (reference sequence). This CDR3 is 15 amino acids long. Trimming shortened V by 3 bases and J by 0 bases, and 14 bases separated the two germline ends. The CDR3 protein is CSASGGGGLNTEAFF. The CDR3 DNA reads TGCAGTGCTAGTGGGGGAGGGGGGTTGAACACTGAAGCTTTCTTT.

This clonotype was picked up many times. The chain employs TRBV20-1 and TRBJ1-5; D is uncertain. The V gene lost 6 bases and the J gene lost 2 bases, with 11 bases spanning the gap. Germline values: CDR1 DFQATT, CDR2 SNEGSKA (reference sequence). The CDR3 has 13 amino acids. For the CDR3, the DNA is TGCAGTGCCAACACACCTGGCAATCAGCCCCAGCATTTT. Translation: CSANTPGNQPQHF.

This clonotype appeared many times. V usage is TRBV11-2 and J usage is TRBJ1-2; 9 bases match TRBD1. V lost 7 bases, J lost 5 bases, and 8 bases stayed unmatched. Germline V gives CDR1 SGHAT, CDR2 FQNNGV. The CDR3 loop spans 14 amino acids. CDR3 protein: CASTLMTGGYGYTF. DNA for the CDR3: TGTGCCAGCACCTTGATGACAGGGGGTTATGGCTACACCTTC. Looking up the rest from reference TRBV11-2 and TRBJ1-2 gives the full variable domain: EAGVAQSPRYKIIEKRQSVAFWCNPISGHATLYWYQQILGQGPKLLIQFQNNGVVDDSQLPKDRFSAERLKGVDSTLKIQPAKLEDSAVYLCASTLMTGGYGYTFGSGTRLTVV.

The chain employs TRBV5-1 and TRBJ1-4; maybe TRBD1 (5 bases). CDR1 is SGHRS and CDR2 is YFSETQ in the germline V gene. The CDR3 is 15 amino acids. V lost 1 base and J 3 bases, leaving 10 bases between the germline ends. In DNA, the CDR3 is TGCGCCAGCAGCTTGATCGAGGGGTCTAATGAAAAACTGTTTTTT. It is translated as CASSLIEGSNEKLFF.